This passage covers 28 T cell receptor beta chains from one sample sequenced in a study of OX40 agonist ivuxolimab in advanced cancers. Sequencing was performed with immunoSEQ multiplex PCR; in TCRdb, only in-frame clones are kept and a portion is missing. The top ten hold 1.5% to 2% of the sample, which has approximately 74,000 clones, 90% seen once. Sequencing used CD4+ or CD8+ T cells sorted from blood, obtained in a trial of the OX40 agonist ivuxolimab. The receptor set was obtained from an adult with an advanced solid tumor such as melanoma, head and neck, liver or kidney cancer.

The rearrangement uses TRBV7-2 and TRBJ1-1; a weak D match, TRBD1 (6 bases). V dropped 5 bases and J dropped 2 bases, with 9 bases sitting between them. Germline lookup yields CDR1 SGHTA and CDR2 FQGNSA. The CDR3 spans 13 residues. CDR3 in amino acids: CASSTGHNTEAFF. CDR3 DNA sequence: TGTGCCAGCAGCACGGGACACAACACTGAAGCTTTCTTT.

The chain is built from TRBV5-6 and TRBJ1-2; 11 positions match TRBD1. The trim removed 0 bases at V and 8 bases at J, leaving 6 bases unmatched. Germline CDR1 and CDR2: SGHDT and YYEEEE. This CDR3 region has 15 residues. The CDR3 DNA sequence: TGTGCCAGCAGCTTGGAACTTGGGACAGGGGGAGGCTACACCTTC. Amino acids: CASSLELGTGGGYTF.

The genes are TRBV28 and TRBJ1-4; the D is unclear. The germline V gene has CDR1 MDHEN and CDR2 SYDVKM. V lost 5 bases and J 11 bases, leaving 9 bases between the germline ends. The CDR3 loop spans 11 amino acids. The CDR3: CASSKRVKLFF. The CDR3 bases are TGTGCCAGCAGTAAAAGGGTGAAACTGTTTTTT.

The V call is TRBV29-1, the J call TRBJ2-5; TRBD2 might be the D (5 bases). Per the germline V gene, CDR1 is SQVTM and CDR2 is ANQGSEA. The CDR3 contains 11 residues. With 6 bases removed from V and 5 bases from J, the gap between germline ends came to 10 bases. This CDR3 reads CSVGPGETQYF. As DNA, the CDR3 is TGCAGCGTGGGCCCGGGGGAGACCCAGTACTTC. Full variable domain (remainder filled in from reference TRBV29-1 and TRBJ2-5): SAVISQKPSRDICQRGTSLTIQCQVDSQVTMMFWYRQQPGQSLTLIATANQGSEATYESGFVIDKFPISRPNLTFSTLTVSNMSPEDSSIYLCSVGPGETQYFGPGTRLLVL.

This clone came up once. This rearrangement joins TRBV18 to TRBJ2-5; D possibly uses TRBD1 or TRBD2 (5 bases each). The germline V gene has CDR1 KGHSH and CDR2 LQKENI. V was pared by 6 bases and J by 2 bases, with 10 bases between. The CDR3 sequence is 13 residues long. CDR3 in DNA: TGTGCCAGCTCCCGGGACGGACAAGAGACCCAGTACTTC. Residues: CASSRDGQETQYF.

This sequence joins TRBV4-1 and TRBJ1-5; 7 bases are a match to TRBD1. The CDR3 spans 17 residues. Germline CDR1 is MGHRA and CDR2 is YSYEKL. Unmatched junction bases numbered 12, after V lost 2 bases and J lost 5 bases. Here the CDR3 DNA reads TGCGCCAGCAGCCAACACCCCGGGACAGACGATTATCAGCCCCAGCATTTT. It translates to CASSQHPGTDDYQPQHF.

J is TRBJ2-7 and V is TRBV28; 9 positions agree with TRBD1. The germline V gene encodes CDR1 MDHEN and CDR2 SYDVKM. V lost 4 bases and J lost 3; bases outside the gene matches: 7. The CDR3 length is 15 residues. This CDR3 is CASSSWTGDSYEQYF. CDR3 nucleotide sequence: TGTGCCAGCAGTTCCTGGACAGGGGACAGCTACGAGCAGTACTTC. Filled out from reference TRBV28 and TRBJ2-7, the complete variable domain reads DVKVTQSSRYLVKRTGEKVFLECVQDMDHENMFWYRQDPGLGLRLIYFSYDVKMKEKGDIPEGYSVSREKKERFSLILESASTNQTSMYLCASSSWTGDSYEQYFGPGTRLTVT.

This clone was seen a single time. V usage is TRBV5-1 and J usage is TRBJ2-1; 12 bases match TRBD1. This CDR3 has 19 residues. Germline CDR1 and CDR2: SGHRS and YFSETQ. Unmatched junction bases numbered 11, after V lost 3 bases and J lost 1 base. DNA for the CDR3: TGCGCCAGCAGCTGGGGGACAGGGGGCGCCGATCGTTCCTACAATGAGCAGTTCTTC. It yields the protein CASSWGTGGADRSYNEQFF.

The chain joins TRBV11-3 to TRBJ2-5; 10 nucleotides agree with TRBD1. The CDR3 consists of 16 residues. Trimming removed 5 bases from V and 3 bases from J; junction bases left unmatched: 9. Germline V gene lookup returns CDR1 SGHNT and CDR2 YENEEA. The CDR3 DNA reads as TGTGCCAGCAGCCCCGGGGGAGGGACAGGGGAAGAGACCCAGTACTTC. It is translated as CASSPGGGTGEETQYF.

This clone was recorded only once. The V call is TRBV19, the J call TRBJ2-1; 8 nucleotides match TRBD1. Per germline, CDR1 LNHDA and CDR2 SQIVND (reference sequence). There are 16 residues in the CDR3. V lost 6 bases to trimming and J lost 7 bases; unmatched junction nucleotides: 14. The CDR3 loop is CASSLDRTGRRNEQFF. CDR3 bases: TGTGCCAGTAGCCTTGATCGGACAGGGCGGAGGAATGAGCAGTTCTTC.

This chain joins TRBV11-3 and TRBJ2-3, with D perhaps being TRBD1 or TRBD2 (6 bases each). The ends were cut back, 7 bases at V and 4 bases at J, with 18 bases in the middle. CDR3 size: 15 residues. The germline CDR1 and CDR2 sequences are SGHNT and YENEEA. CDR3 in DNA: TGTGCCAGCACCCCCGGAGGGGGAAGTGCAGATACGCAGTATTTT. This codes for CASTPGGGSADTQYF.

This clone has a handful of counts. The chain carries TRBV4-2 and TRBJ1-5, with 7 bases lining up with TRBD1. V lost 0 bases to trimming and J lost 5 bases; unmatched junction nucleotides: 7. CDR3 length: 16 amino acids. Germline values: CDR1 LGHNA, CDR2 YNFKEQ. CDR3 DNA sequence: TGTGCCAGCAGCCAAGATTATGGTCAGGGGGATCAGCCCCAGCATTTT. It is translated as CASSQDYGQGDQPQHF.

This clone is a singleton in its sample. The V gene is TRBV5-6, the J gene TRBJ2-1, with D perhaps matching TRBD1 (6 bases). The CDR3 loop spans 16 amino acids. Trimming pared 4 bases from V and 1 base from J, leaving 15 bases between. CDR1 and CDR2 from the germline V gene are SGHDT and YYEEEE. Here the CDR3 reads CASSRPGGHSYNEQFF. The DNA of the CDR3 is TGTGCCAGCAGCCGTCCTGGGGGCCATTCCTACAATGAGCAGTTCTTC.

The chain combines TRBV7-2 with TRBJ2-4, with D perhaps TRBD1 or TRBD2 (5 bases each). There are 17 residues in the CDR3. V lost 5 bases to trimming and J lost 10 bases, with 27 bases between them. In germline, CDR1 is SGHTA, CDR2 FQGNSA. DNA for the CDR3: TGTGCCAGCAGCCGCGACGGGACGGCTGGCTCAAAAGGAATTCAGTACTTC. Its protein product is CASSRDGTAGSKGIQYF.

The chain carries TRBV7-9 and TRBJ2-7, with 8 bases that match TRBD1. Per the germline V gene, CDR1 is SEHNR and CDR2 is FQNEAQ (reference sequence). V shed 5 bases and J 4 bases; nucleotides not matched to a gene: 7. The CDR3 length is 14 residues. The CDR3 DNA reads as TGTGCCAGCAGCCCCCGGACAGGGAATTACGAGCAGTACTTC. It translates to CASSPRTGNYEQYF.

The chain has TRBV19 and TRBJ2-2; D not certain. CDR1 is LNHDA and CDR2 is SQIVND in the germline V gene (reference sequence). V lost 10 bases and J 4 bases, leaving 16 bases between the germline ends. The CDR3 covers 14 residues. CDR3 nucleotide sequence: TGTGCCACCCAACGTGCTGAACGCACCGGGGAGCTGTTTTTT. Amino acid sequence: CATQRAERTGELFF.

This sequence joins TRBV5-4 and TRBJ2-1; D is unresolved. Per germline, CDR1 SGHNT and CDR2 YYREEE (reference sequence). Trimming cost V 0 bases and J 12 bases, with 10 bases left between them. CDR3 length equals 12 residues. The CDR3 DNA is TGTGCCAGCAGCTTGGACTCTACGGGGCAGTTCTTC. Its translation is CASSLDSTGQFF.

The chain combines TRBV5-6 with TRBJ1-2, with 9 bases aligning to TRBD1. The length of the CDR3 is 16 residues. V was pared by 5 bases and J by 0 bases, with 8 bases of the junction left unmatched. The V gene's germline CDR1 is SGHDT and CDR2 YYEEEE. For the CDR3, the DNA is TGTGCCAGCAGTCGGGACAGGGCCGAGGCTAACTATGGCTACACCTTC. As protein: CASSRDRAEANYGYTF.

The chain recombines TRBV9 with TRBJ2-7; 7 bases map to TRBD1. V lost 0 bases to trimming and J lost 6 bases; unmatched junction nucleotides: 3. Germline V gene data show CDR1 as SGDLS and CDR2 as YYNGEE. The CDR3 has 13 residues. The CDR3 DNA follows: TGTGCCAGCAGCGTAGGACAGGGATCCGAGCAGTACTTC. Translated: CASSVGQGSEQYF.

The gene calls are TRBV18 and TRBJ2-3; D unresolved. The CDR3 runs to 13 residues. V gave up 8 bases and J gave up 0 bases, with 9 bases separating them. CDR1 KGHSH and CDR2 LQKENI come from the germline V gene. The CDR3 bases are TGTGCCAGCACCCGATCTAGCACAGATACGCAGTATTTT. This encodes CASTRSSTDTQYF.

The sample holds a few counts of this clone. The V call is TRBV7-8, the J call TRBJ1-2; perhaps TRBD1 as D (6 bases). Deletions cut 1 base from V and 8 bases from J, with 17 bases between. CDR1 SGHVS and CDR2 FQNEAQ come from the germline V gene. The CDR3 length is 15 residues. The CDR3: CASSLGVQGRGGYTF. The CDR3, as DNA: TGTGCCAGCAGCTTAGGCGTCCAGGGAAGGGGGGGCTACACCTTC.

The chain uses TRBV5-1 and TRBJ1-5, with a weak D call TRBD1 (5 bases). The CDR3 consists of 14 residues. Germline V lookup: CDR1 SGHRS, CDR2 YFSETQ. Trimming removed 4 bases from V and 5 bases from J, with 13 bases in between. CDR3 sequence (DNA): TGCGCCAGCAGCCCGGGGGTGGGGGATCAGCCCCAGCATTTT. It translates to CASSPGVGDQPQHF.

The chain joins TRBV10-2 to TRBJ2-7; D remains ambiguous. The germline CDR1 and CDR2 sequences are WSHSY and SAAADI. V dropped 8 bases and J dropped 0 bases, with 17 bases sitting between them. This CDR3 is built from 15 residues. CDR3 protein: CASRERQSLSYEQYF. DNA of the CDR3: TGCGCCAGCCGAGAGAGGCAGAGCCTCTCCTACGAGCAGTACTTC.

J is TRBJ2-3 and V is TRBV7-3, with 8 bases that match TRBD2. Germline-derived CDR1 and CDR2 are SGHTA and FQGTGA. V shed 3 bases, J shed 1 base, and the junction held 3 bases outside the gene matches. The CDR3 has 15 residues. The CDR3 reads CASSLGLEGTDTQYF. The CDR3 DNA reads TGTGCCAGCAGCTTGGGACTAGAGGGCACAGATACGCAGTATTTT. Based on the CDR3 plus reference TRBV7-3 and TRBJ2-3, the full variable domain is GAGVSQTPSNKVTEKGKYVELRCDPISGHTALYWYRQSLGQGPEFLIYFQGTGAADDSGLPNDRFFAVRPEGSVSTLKIQRTERGDSAVYLCASSLGLEGTDTQYFGPGTRLTVL.

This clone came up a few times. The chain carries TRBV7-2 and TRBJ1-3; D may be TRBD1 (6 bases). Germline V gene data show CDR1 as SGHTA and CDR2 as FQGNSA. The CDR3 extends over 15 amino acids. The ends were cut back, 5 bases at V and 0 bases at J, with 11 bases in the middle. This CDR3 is CASSQQGGSGNTIYF. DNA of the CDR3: TGTGCCAGCAGCCAACAGGGTGGCTCTGGAAACACCATATATTTT.

For the CDR3, the DNA is TGCGCCAGCCATACCTTGGGGGGTGGAGCCACAGATACGCAGTATTTT. Residues: CASHTLGGGATDTQYF. The chain has TRBV5-1 and TRBJ2-3; tentative D call: TRBD2 (6 bases). This CDR3 has 16 amino acids. Germline V gives CDR1 SGHRS, CDR2 YFSETQ. The germline V and J ends were trimmed by 7 bases and 2 bases, with 20 bases remaining between them.

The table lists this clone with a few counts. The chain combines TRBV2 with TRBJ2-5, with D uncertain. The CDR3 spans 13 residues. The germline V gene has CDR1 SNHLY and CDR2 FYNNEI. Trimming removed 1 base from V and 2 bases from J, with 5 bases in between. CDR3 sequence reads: CASSEGPQETQYF. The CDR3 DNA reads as TGTGCCAGCAGTGAAGGCCCTCAAGAGACCCAGTACTTC.

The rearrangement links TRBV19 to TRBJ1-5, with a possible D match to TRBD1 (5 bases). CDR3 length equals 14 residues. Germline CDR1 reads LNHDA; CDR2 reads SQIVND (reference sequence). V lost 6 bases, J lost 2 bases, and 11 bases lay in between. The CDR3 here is CASRPQVGNQPQHF. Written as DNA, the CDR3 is TGTGCCAGTAGGCCACAGGTTGGCAATCAGCCCCAGCATTTT.